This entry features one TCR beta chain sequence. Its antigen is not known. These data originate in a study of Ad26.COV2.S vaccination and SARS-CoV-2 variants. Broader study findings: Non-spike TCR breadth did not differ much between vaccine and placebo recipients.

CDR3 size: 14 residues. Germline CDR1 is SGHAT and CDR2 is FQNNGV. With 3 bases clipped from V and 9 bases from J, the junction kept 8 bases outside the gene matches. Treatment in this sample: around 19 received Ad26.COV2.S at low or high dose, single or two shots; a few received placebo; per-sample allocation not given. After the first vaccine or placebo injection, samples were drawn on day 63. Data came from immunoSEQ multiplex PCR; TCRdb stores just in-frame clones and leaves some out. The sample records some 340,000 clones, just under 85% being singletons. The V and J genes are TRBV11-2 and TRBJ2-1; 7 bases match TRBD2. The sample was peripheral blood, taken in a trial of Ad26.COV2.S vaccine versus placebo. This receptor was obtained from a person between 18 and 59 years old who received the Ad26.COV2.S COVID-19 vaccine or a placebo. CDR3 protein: CASSLIRGGIEQFF. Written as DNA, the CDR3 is TGTGCCAGCAGCTTGATTAGGGGAGGGATTGAGCAGTTCTTC.